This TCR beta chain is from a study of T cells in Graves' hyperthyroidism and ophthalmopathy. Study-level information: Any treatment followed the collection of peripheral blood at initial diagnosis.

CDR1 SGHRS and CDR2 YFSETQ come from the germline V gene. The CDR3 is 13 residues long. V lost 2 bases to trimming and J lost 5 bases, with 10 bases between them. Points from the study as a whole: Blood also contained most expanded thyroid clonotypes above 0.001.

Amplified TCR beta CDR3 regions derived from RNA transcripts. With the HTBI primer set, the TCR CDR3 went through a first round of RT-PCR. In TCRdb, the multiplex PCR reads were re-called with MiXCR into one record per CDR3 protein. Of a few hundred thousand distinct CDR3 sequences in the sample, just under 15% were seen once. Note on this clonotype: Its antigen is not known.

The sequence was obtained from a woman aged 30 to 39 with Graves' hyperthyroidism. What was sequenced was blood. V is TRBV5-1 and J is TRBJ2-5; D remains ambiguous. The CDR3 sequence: CASSLFFGETQYF. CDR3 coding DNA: TGCGCCAGCAGCTTATTTTTTGGGGAGACCCAGTACTTC. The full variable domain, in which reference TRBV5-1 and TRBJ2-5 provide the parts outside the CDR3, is KAGVTQTPRYLIKTRGQQVTLSCSPISGHRSVSWYQQTPGQGLQFLFEYFSETQRNKGNFPGRFSGRQFSNSRSEMNVSTLELGDSALYLCASSLFFGETQYFGPGTRLLVL.